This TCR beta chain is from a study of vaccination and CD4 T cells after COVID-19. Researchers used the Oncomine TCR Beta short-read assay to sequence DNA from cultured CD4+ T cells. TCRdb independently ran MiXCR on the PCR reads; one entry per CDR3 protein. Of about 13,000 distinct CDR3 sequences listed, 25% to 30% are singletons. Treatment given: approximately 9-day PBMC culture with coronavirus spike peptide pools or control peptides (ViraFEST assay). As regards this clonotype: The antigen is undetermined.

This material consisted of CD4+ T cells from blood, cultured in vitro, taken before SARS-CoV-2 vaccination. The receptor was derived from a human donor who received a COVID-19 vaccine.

The CDR3 DNA follows: TGTGCCAGCGGGACTAGCGGGGGGCCGTACAATGAGCAGTTCTTC. It translates to CASGTSGGPYNEQFF. The rearrangement uses TRBV7-6 and TRBJ2-1; TRBD2 matches 15 bases. The CDR3 is 15 residues long. The V segment lost 8 bases and the J segment 4 bases; nucleotides outside the gene matches: 3. Germline assignment: CDR1 SGHVS and CDR2 FNYEAQ.